Here is one T cell receptor beta chain with its context. Its antigen is not identified. The data are from a study of T cell responses to AZD1222 COVID-19 vaccine. About the study: Doses given second, at about 4 or about 12 weeks, were pooled. Study-wide results and limits: The number of AZD1222 recipients seropositive at baseline was only five to seven. The donors showed a predominance of white British ancestry and of females, with possible underestimation of clonal diversity. Vaccine-related CD4 TCRs covered spike, predominating at 160-218 and 743-854.

Generated by immunoSEQ multiplex PCR, the TCRdb table keeps only in-frame clones and is missing some. Counted here are about 110,000 clones, around 92% occurring once; the ten biggest clones make up roughly 7.8%. The CDR3 consists of 14 residues. V was clipped by 5 bases and J by 7 bases; unmatched bases: 3. Germline V gene data show CDR1 as WSHSY and CDR2 as SAAADI. This chain connects TRBV10-2 to TRBJ2-1; 12 bases match TRBD1. This receptor was identified in an adult in good health. Material: peripheral blood, obtained on day 0 of AZD1222 vaccination. CDR3 nucleotides: TGCGCCAGCAGTCGGGGACAGGGGGCGAATGAGCAGTTCTTC. It specifies CASSRGQGANEQFF.